The clone carrying this T cell receptor (beta chain) was seen a few times. Its antigen is undetermined. This sample was included in a study of cytomegalovirus exposure and HLA in healthy donors. Points from the study as a whole: The study listed approximately 160 cytomegalovirus-associated TCR beta chains.

The V and J ends lost 4 bases and 3 bases respectively, with 11 bases between them. The CDR3 is 14 residues long. Germline V CDR1 and CDR2: SGHAT, FQNNGV. Primers: 60 Vbeta forward and 13 Jbeta reverse. The method was immunoSEQ multiplex PCR; TCRdb's version includes in-frame clones alone and lacks a portion of them. Among around 140,000 clones listed, more than 9.5% were seen once. Though nominally healthy at sampling, donors likely had unrecorded immune exposures. The clonotype originates from a man in his fifties in good health and CMV-seronegative. The genes are TRBV11-2 and TRBJ2-3, with a possible D match to TRBD1 (6 bases). Sequenced sample: PBMCs. CDR3 nucleotide sequence: TGTGCCAGCAGCTCAGGGGTTGGGACAGATACGCAGTATTTT. Translated, it gives CASSSGVGTDTQYF. Full variable domain (outside the CDR3, taken from reference TRBV11-2 and TRBJ2-3): EAGVAQSPRYKIIEKRQSVAFWCNPISGHATLYWYQQILGQGPKLLIQFQNNGVVDDSQLPKDRFSAERLKGVDSTLKIQPAKLEDSAVYLCASSSGVGTDTQYFGPGTRLTVL.